Below, 27 T cell receptor beta chains from the same sample are listed, as sequenced in a study of CD8 T cells in ankylosing spondylitis. TCRdb passed the 5' RACE reads through MiXCR, listing each CDR3 protein once. Among some 240,000 distinct CDR3 sequences listed, about 7% were seen once. For these receptors, no antigen is known. General study findings and limits: Apparently characteristic of ankylosing spondylitis blood was a TCR beta motif (roughly 8 highly homologous variants).

Sequences were obtained from blood, either unsorted or a sorted T cell fraction (not recorded which). The receptors originated from a male donor with ankylosing spondylitis.

This clonotype was observed a few times. J is TRBJ2-7 and V is TRBV7-9; D gene unclear. The V and J ends lost 7 bases and 6 bases respectively, with 13 bases between them. Per germline, CDR1 SEHNR and CDR2 FQNEAQ (reference sequence). The CDR3 covers 12 residues. The CDR3 loop is CASTEDRFEQYF. The CDR3 DNA sequence: TGTGCCAGCACCGAAGATCGGTTCGAGCAGTACTTC. Supplemented by reference TRBV7-9 and TRBJ2-7, the full variable domain reads DTGVSQNPRHKITKRGQNVTFRCDPISEHNRLYWYRQTLGQGPEFLTYFQNEAQLEKSRLLSDRFSAERPKGSFSTLEIQRTEQGDSAMYLCASTEDRFEQYFGPGTRLTVT.

CDR3 sequence: CASSPIGYEQFF. The DNA for the CDR3 is TGTGCCAGCAGCCCGATTGGTTATGAGCAGTTCTTC. The genes are TRBV7-2 and TRBJ2-1, with D hard to call. CDR3 length: 12 amino acids. Deletions cut 5 bases from V and 8 bases from J, with 10 bases between. Germline V gives CDR1 SGHTA, CDR2 FQGNSA.

This clonotype was seen repeatedly, ten times or more. The chain uses TRBV5-1 and TRBJ2-7, with D perhaps matching TRBD1 (6 bases). The CDR3 contains 14 residues. The V end lost 4 bases, the J end lost 4 bases, and 15 bases lay between the germline ends. Per germline, CDR1 SGHRS and CDR2 YFSETQ. CDR3 sequence reads: CASSQDRYPYEQYF. The CDR3 DNA reads TGCGCCAGCAGCCAAGACAGGTACCCATACGAGCAGTACTTC.

This clonotype was picked up many times. The rearrangement joins TRBV20-1 to TRBJ1-1; no firm D call. The CDR3 extends over 12 amino acids. Trimming took off 0 bases at V and 5 bases at J, with 7 bases between the two ends. The germline V gene has CDR1 DFQATT and CDR2 SNEGSKA (reference sequence). CDR3 region: CSARDLGTEAFF. The CDR3, as DNA: TGCAGTGCTAGAGATCTCGGGACTGAAGCTTTCTTT.

There are many counts of this clonotype. The genes are TRBV10-3 and TRBJ2-1; 8 bases line up with TRBD2. The germline V gene encodes CDR1 ENHRY and CDR2 SYGVKD. This CDR3 has 17 residues. Trimming took 2 bases from V and 4 from J; bases not matched to a gene: 10. The CDR3: CAISEAFGGGRYNEQFF. Here the CDR3 DNA reads TGTGCCATCAGTGAGGCCTTCGGGGGCGGGAGGTACAATGAGCAGTTCTTC.

This clonotype was counted only a few times. The CDR3 DNA reads as TGTGCCAGCAGCTTGTTGCTAGCGGTCACCGGGGAGCTGTTTTTT. This translates into CASSLLLAVTGELFF. The chain has TRBV5-6 and TRBJ2-2; TRBD2 matches at 7 bases. The trim removed 1 base at V and 4 bases at J, leaving 4 bases unmatched. Germline V lookup: CDR1 SGHDT, CDR2 YYEEEE. The CDR3 has 15 residues.

This clonotype was seen only a few times. The chain uses TRBV10-3 and TRBJ1-1; 9 nucleotides match TRBD1. V lost 6 bases, J lost 0 bases, and 8 bases stayed unmatched. This CDR3 contains 16 residues. Germline V gene data show CDR1 as ENHRY and CDR2 as SYGVKD. CDR3 DNA sequence: TGTGCCATCAGGGGACAGGGCAAAACCCTGAACACTGAAGCTTTCTTT. Translated: CAIRGQGKTLNTEAFF.

This clonotype showed up just a few times. The chain uses TRBV11-2 and TRBJ2-7; 12 nucleotides agree with TRBD2. Germline loops: CDR1 SGHAT, CDR2 FQNNGV. CDR3 size: 15 residues. With 8 bases clipped from V and 5 bases from J, the junction kept 10 bases outside the gene matches. The CDR3 here is CASGSLAGGPHEQYF. The CDR3 DNA is TGTGCCAGCGGATCTCTAGCGGGAGGGCCCCACGAGCAGTACTTC.

The sample holds many counts of this clonotype. CDR3 amino acids: CASTPRATTSYEQYF. The DNA of the CDR3 is TGTGCCAGCACCCCAAGGGCTACCACAAGCTACGAGCAGTACTTC. V is TRBV6-1 and J is TRBJ2-7; D gene uncertain. Trimming cost V 7 bases and J 3 bases, with 19 bases left between them. Looked up from germline, CDR1 is MNHNS and CDR2 is SASEGT. The CDR3 loop spans 15 amino acids.

The chain combines TRBV27 with TRBJ2-7; 10 bases are shared with TRBD1. The ends lost 6 bases at V and 0 bases at J; junction bases unmatched: 5. The CDR3 has 15 residues. CDR1 MNHEY and CDR2 SMNVEV come from the germline V gene (reference sequence). The CDR3 nucleotides are TGTGCCAGCAGAGTGGGACAGGGGTTCTCCTACGAGCAGTACTTC. This translates into CASRVGQGFSYEQYF.

The table lists this clonotype with many counts. V is TRBV29-1 and J is TRBJ2-7; 7 bases are shared with TRBD1. With V trimmed by 7 bases and J by 3 bases, 9 bases remained unmatched. This CDR3 comprises 13 residues. The germline V gene has CDR1 SQVTM and CDR2 ANQGSEA. The CDR3 spells CSAAWDRDYEQYF. The CDR3, as DNA: TGCAGCGCTGCCTGGGACAGAGACTACGAGCAGTACTTC.

This clonotype was seen at least ten times. The V and J genes are TRBV11-2 and TRBJ2-7; D perhaps matches TRBD2 (6 bases). Germline V gene data show CDR1 as SGHAT and CDR2 as FQNNGV. Trimming cost V 6 bases and J 3 bases, with 12 bases left between them. This CDR3 region has 13 residues. CDR3 sequence (DNA): TGTGCCAGCAGGACGGAGGGCTACTACGAGCAGTACTTC. Translation: CASRTEGYYEQYF.

The rearrangement uses TRBV20-1 and TRBJ2-7; D is undetermined. V was trimmed by 0 bases and J by 7 bases, leaving 10 bases between them. Per the germline V gene, CDR1 is DFQATT and CDR2 is SNEGSKA (reference sequence). This CDR3 has 12 residues. In DNA, the CDR3 is TGCAGTGCTAGAGATTTGGGCAGAGAGCAGTACTTC. Translating it yields CSARDLGREQYF.

This clonotype was recorded many times. The chain's CDR3 is CSARDGGAATLNSPLHF. The CDR3, as DNA: TGCAGTGCTAGAGATGGGGGGGCTGCGACGCTTAATTCACCCCTCCACTTT. This chain connects TRBV20-1 to TRBJ1-6; a possible D gene is TRBD1 (6 bases). Trimming removed 0 bases from V and 6 bases from J, with 18 bases in between. The CDR3 is made up of 17 amino acids. Germline lookup yields CDR1 DFQATT and CDR2 SNEGSKA (reference sequence).

Only one count was recorded for this clonotype. The genes are TRBV11-2 and TRBJ2-7; D gene unclear. Germline V CDR1 and CDR2: SGHAT, FQNNGV. The CDR3 has 14 amino acids. Trimming removed 5 bases at V and 5 bases at J, with 16 bases between. The CDR3 region has the DNA TGTGCCAGCAGCCCCGCAGCCAGTCACCACGAGCAGTACTTC. Translating it yields CASSPAASHHEQYF. The full variable domain, its missing parts supplied by reference TRBV11-2 and TRBJ2-7, is EAGVAQSPRYKIIEKRQSVAFWCNPISGHATLYWYQQILGQGPKLLIQFQNNGVVDDSQLPKDRFSAERLKGVDSTLKIQPAKLEDSAVYLCASSPAASHHEQYFGPGTRLTVT.

This clonotype was picked up a small number of times. The chain combines TRBV7-9 with TRBJ2-7, with 7 positions matching TRBD2. In germline, CDR1 is SEHNR, CDR2 FQNEAQ (reference sequence). This CDR3 has 16 residues. Trimming cost V 2 bases and J 2 bases; bases outside gene matches: 9. CDR3 in amino acids: CASSLILSGGTYEQYF. CDR3 bases: TGTGCCAGCAGCTTAATTCTATCGGGGGGAACCTACGAGCAGTACTTC.

This clonotype was observed a few times. J is TRBJ2-6 and V is TRBV5-1; 7 positions match TRBD1. The V gene's germline CDR1 is SGHRS and CDR2 YFSETQ. The CDR3 is 17 amino acids. With 6 bases clipped from V and 4 bases from J, the junction kept 13 bases outside the gene matches. The CDR3: CASTLGQREAGANVLTF. The CDR3 coding sequence is TGCGCCAGCACCCTGGGACAGAGGGAAGCGGGGGCCAACGTCCTGACTTTC.

The chain joins TRBV20-1 to TRBJ2-7, with a tentative D call TRBD2 (6 bases). Germline CDR1 is DFQATT and CDR2 is SNEGSKA (reference sequence). CDR3 size: 13 residues. The V and J ends lost 3 bases and 1 base respectively, with 10 bases between them. CDR3: CSASGRGSYEQYF. CDR3 coding DNA: TGCAGTGCTAGTGGTCGGGGGTCCTACGAGCAGTACTTC.

This clonotype was counted between two and nine times. The V and J genes are TRBV7-2 and TRBJ2-2; 9 nucleotides agree with TRBD1. This CDR3 is 16 amino acids long. V shed 4 bases and J 7 bases; nucleotides not matched to a gene: 10. CDR1 is SGHTA, CDR2 FQGNSA, per germline. CDR3 amino acids: CASSSSGTGYHGELFF. In DNA, the CDR3 is TGTGCCAGCAGCTCTTCCGGGACAGGGTATCACGGGGAGCTGTTTTTT.

The sample holds a few counts of this clonotype. The V gene is TRBV6-2 or TRBV6-3, the J gene TRBJ1-1, with D possibly TRBD1 on 5 matching bases. This CDR3 is built from 15 residues. Looked up from germline, CDR1 is MNHEY and CDR2 is SVGEGT. Trimming shortened V by 11 bases and J by 5 bases, and 24 bases separated the two germline ends. The CDR3 sequence: CAVYPGRGRKTEAFF. Written as DNA, the CDR3 is TGTGCCGTCTACCCCGGAAGGGGAAGGAAAACTGAAGCTTTCTTT.

This rearrangement joins TRBV5-6 to TRBJ1-2; D remains ambiguous. The CDR3 loop spans 13 amino acids. The germline V gene encodes CDR1 SGHDT and CDR2 YYEEEE. V gave up 4 bases and J gave up 5 bases, with 12 bases separating them. The CDR3 sequence is CASSLEGSYGYTF. For the CDR3, the DNA is TGTGCCAGCAGCCTGGAAGGGAGTTATGGCTACACCTTC.

Ten or more counts support this clonotype. An end of the junction does not agree with germline; a read error may underlie this. V is TRBV20-1 and J is TRBJ2-7; D uncertain. The CDR3 is 13 amino acids. Germline V CDR1 and CDR2: DFQATT, SNEGSKA (reference sequence). The CDR3 here is CSAHMTGSHEQYF. CDR3 sequence (DNA): TGCAGTGCCCACATGACGGGCTCCCACGAGCAGTACTTC.

This clonotype has at least ten counts. This chain connects TRBV5-1 to TRBJ2-4, with a weak D call TRBD2 (6 bases). The CDR3 length is 16 residues. The V and J ends lost 4 bases and 9 bases respectively, with 23 bases between them. Germline V gives CDR1 SGHRS, CDR2 YFSETQ. As DNA, the CDR3 is TGCGCCAGCAGCGACAGCCCTGGAGAGGCCGGGGGCATTCAGTACTTC. This translates into CASSDSPGEAGGIQYF.

This clonotype was counted many times. J is TRBJ2-7 and V is TRBV11-2; 13 bases fit TRBD2. CDR3 size: 15 residues. J was trimmed by 11 bases and V by 5 bases; bases with no gene match: 12. Per the germline V gene, CDR1 is SGHAT and CDR2 is FQNNGV. CDR3 residues: CASSPELAGGPREYF. CDR3 nucleotides: TGTGCCAGCAGCCCCGAACTAGCGGGAGGGCCCCGGGAGTACTTC.

This chain uses TRBV29-1 with TRBJ2-1; D is undetermined. V was trimmed by 7 bases and J by 1 base, leaving 11 bases between them. Looked up from germline, CDR1 is SQVTM and CDR2 is ANQGSEA. CDR3 size: 13 residues. DNA for the CDR3: TGCAGCGCCCGACTGTTATCCTACAATGAGCAGTTCTTC. Translating it yields CSARLLSYNEQFF.

This clonotype has a count of ten or more. This rearrangement joins TRBV9 to TRBJ1-2; TRBD1 might be the D (5 bases). There are 13 residues in the CDR3. Germline lookup yields CDR1 SGDLS and CDR2 YYNGEE. The V end was cut by 0 bases, the J end by 2 bases, with 5 bases between. The CDR3 nucleotides are TGTGCCAGCAGCGTAGCAGGGAACTATGGCTACACCTTC. Protein sequence: CASSVAGNYGYTF.

At least ten counts were recorded for this clonotype. The chain links TRBV28 to TRBJ2-7; D is undetermined. The CDR3 covers 13 residues. The germline V and J ends were trimmed by 4 bases and 1 base, with 8 bases remaining between them. The germline V gene encodes CDR1 MDHEN and CDR2 SYDVKM. The DNA of the CDR3 is TGTGCCAGCAGTTCTCTAGGTTCCTACGAGCAGTACTTC. It yields the protein CASSSLGSYEQYF.